The entry that follows covers one T cell receptor beta chain sequence. Germline trimming cut 0 bases from V and 5 bases from J; bases unmatched to any gene: 3. Germline V CDR1 and CDR2: SGHNT, YYREEE (reference sequence). The CDR3 is 16 residues long. The sample belongs to a study of cytomegalovirus exposure and HLA in healthy donors. Study summary: About 200 million T cells yielded 90 million to 130 million unique TCR beta sequences in earlier analysis.

The PCR employed 60 Vbeta primers together with 13 Jbeta primers. Original data processing: In a later analysis, of 79 million or so unique beta chains, roughly 11 million appeared in at least two donors. The protocol was immunoSEQ multiplex PCR, while the TCRdb copy is restricted to in-frame clones and leaves out a portion. Clonal size and the V and J genes are those of that table, whereas D and trimming came from the DNA. The sample shows approximately 130,000 clones, roughly three quarters of them seen only once. This sequence originates from a man aged 30 to 39 in good health and CMV-seronegative. Sequencing was performed on PBMCs. The V and J genes are TRBV5-4 and TRBJ2-5, with 14 bases matching TRBD2. CDR3 residues: CASSLGGLAGDETQYF. The CDR3 DNA follows: TGTGCCAGCAGCTTGGGGGGACTAGCGGGGGATGAGACCCAGTACTTC.